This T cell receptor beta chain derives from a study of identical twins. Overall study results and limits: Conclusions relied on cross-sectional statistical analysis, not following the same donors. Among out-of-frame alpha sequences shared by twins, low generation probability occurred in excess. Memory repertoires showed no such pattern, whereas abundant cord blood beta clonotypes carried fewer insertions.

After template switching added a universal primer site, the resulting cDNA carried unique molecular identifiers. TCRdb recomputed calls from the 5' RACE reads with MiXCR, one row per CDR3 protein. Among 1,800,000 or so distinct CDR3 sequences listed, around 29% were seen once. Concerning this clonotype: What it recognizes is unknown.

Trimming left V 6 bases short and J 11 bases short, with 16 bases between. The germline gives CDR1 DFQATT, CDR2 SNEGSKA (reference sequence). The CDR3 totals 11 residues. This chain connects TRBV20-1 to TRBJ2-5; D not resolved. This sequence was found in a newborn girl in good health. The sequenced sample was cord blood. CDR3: CSASPSYGQYF. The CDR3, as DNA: TGCAGTGCCTCCCCCTCCTACGGGCAGTACTTC.